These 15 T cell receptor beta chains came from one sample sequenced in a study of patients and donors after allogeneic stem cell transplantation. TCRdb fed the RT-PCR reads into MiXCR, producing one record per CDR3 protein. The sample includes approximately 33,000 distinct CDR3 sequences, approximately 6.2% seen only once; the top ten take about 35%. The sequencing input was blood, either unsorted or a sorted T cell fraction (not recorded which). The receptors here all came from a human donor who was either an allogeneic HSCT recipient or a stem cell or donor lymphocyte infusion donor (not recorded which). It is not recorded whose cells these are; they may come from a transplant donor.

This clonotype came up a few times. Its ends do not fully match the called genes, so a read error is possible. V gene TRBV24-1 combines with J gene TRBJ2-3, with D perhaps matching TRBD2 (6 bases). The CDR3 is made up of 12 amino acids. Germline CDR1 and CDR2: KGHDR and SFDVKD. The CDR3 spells CATSGGDSLPSW. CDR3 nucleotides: TGTGCCACCAGCGGAGGGGATTCCCTTCCCTCGTGG.

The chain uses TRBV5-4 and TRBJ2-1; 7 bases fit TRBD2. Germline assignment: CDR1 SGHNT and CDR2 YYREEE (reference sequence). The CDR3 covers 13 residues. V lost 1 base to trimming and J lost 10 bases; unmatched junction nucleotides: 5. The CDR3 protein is CASSLPGGGEQFF. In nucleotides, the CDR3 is TGTGCCAGCAGCTTGCCTGGGGGAGGGGAGCAGTTCTTC. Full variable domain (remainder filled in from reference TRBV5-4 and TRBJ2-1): ETGVTQSPTHLIKTRGQQVTLRCSSQSGHNTVSWYQQALGQGPQFIFQYYREEENGRGNFPPRFSGLQFPNYSSELNVNALELDDSALYLCASSLPGGGEQFFGPGTRLTVL.

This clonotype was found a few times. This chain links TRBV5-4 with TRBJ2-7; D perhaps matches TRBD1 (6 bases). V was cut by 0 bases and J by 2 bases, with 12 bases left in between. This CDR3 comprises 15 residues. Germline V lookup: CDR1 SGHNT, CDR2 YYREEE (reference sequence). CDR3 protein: CASSLDGTSTYEQYF. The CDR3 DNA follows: TGTGCCAGCAGCTTGGACGGGACATCCACCTACGAGCAGTACTTC.

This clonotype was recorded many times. As DNA, the CDR3 is TGTGCCAGCAGTTACTCGATGATTGGAACAACGCAGTATTTT. This translates into CASSYSMIGTTQYF. The chain employs TRBV6-2 or TRBV6-3 and TRBJ2-3; D unclear. Germline-derived CDR1 and CDR2 are MNHEY and SVGEGT. V was pared by 0 bases and J by 9 bases, with 13 bases between. This CDR3 region has 14 residues.

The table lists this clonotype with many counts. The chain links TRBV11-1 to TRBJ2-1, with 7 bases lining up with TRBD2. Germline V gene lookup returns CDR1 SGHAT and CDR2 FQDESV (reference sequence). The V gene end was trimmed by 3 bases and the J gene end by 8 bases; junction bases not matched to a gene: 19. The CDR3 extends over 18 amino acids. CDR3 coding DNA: TGTGCCAGCAGCTTCCCTAGGCGTTCGGGCGGGAGTTTGTATGAGCAGTTCTTC. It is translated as CASSFPRRSGGSLYEQFF.

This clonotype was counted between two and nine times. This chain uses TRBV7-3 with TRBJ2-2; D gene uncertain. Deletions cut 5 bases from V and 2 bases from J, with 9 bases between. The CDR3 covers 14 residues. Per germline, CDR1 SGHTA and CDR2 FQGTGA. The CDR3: CASSLRANTGELFF. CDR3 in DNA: TGTGCCAGCAGCCTACGGGCAAACACCGGGGAGCTGTTTTTT.

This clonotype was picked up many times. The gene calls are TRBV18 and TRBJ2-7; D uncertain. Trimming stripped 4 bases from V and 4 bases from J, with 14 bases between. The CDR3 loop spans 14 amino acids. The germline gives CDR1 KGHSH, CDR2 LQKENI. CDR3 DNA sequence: TGTGCCAGCTCACAGGGTGTCATTATGTACGAGCAGTACTTC. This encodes CASSQGVIMYEQYF.

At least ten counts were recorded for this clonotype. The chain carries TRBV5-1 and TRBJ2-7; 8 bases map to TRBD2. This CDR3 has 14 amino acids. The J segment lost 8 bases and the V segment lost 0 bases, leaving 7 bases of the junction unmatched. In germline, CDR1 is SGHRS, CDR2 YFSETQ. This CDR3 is CASSLESGRAKQYF. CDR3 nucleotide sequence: TGCGCCAGCAGCTTGGAGAGCGGGAGAGCAAAGCAGTACTTC.

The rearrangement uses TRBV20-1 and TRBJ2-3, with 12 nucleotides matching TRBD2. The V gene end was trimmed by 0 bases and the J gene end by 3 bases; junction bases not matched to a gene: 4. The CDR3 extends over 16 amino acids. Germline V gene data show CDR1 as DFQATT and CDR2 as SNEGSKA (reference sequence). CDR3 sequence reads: CSARDFLAGGTDTQYF. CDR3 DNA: TGCAGTGCTAGAGATTTCCTAGCGGGAGGGACAGATACGCAGTATTTT.

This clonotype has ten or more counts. This chain's CDR3 is CAISESPSSYNEQFF. CDR3 DNA sequence: TGTGCCATCAGTGAGTCTCCAAGCTCCTACAATGAGCAGTTCTTC. This rearrangement joins TRBV10-3 to TRBJ2-1, with unresolved D. CDR3 size: 15 residues. Trimming took off 0 bases at V and 0 bases at J, with 6 bases between the two ends. Germline-derived CDR1 and CDR2 are ENHRY and SYGVKD.

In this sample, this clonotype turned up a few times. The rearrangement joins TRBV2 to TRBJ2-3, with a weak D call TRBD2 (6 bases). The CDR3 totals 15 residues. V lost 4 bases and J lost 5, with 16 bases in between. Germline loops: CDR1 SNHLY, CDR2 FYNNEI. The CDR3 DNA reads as TGTGCCAGCAGTGGGGTGGGAGGCCCCCGAGATACGCAGTATTTT. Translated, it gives CASSGVGGPRDTQYF.

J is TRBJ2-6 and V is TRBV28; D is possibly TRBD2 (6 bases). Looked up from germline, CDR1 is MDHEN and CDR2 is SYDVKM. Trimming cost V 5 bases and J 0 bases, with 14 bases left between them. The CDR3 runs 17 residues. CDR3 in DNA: TGTGCCAGCAGTACTCGTCCGGGGGTCTCTGGGGCCAACGTCCTGACTTTC. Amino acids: CASSTRPGVSGANVLTF.

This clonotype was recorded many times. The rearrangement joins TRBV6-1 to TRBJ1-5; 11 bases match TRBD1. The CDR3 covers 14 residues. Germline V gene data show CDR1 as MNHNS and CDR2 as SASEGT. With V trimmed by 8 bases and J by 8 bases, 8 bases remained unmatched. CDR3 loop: CASETWTGGKPQHF. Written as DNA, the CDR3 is TGTGCCAGCGAGACTTGGACAGGGGGCAAGCCCCAGCATTTT.

CDR3 nucleotides: TGTGCCAGCAGTGAAGGGGTAGGGGTCGAGTTCTTC. Its translation: CASSEGVGVEFF. The chain couples TRBV2 to TRBJ2-1; D may be TRBD1 (5 bases). V was pared by 1 base and J by 14 bases, with 12 bases between. The CDR3 contains 12 residues. Germline CDR1 is SNHLY and CDR2 is FYNNEI.

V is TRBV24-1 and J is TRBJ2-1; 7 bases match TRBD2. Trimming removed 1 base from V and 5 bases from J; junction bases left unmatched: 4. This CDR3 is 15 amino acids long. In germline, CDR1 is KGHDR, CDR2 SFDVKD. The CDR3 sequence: CATSDLWEGNNEQFF. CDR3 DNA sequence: TGTGCCACCAGTGATTTATGGGAGGGGAACAATGAGCAGTTCTTC.